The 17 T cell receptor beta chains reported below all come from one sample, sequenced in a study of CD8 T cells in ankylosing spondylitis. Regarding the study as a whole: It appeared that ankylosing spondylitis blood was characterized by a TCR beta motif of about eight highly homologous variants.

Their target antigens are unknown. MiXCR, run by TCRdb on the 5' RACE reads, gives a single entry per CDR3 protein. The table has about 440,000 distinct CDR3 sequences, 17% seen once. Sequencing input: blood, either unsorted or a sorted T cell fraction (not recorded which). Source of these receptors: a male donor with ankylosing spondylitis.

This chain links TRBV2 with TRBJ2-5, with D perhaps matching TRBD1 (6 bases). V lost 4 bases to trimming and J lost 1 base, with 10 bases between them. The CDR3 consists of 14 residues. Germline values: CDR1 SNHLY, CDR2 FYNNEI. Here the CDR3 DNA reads TGTGCCAGCAGTGTCTTACAGGGCCAAGAGACCCAGTACTTC. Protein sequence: CASSVLQGQETQYF. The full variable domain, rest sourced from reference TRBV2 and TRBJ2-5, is EPEVTQTPSHQVTQMGQEVILRCVPISNHLYFYWYRQILGQKVEFLVSFYNNEISEKSEIFDDQFSVERPDGSNFTLKIRSTKLEDSAMYFCASSVLQGQETQYFGPGTRLLVL.

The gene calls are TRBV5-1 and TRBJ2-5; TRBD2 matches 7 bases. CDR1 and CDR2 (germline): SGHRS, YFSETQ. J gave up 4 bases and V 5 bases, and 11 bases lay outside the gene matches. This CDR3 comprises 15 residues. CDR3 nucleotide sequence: TGCGCCAGCAGAGTAGGGGACCGACTAGCAGAGACCCAGTACTTC. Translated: CASRVGDRLAETQYF.

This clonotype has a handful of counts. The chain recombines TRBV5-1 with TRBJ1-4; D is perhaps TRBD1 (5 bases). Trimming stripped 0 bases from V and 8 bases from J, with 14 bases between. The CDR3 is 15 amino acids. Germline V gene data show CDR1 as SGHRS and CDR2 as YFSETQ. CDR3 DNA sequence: TGCGCCAGCAGCTTGGATTCGGGGGTACGGGAAAAACTGTTTTTT. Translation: CASSLDSGVREKLFF.

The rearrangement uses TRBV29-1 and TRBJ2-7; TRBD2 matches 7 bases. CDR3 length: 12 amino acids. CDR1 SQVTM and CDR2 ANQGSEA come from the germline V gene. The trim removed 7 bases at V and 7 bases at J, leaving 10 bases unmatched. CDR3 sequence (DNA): TGCAGCGCCGCTAGCGGCCGCCTTGAGCAGTACTTC. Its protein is CSAASGRLEQYF.

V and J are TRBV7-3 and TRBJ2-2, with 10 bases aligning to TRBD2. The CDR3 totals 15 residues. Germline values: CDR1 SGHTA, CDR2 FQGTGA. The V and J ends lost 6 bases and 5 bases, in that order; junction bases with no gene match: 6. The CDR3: CASRTGTSVTGELFF. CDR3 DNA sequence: TGTGCCAGCAGAACCGGGACTAGCGTTACCGGGGAGCTGTTTTTT.

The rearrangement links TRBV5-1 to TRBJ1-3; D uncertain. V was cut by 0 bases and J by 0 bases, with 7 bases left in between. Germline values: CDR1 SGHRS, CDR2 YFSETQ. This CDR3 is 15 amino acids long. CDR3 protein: CASSLGGNSGNTIYF. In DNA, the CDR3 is TGCGCCAGCAGCTTGGGCGGAAACTCTGGAAACACCATATATTTT.

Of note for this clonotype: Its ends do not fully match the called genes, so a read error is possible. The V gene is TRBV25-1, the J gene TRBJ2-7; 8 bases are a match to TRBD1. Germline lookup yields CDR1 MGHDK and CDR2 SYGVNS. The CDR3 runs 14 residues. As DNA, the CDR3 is TGTGCCAGCAGTTCCCGGGACAGGACCCACGAGCAGTCCTTC. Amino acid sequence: CASSSRDRTHEQSF.

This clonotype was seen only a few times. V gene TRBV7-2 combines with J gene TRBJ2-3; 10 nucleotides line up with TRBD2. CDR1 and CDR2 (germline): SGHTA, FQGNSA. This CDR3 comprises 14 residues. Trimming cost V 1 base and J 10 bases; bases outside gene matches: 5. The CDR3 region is CASSLGPSGSAQYF. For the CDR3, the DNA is TGTGCCAGCAGCTTAGGGCCTAGCGGGAGCGCGCAGTATTTT.

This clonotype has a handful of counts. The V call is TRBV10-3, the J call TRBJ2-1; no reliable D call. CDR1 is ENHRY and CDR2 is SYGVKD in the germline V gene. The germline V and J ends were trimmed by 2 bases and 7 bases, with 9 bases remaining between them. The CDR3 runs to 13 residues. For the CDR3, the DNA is TGTGCCATCAGTGAGCCCCCCGGGAATGAGCAGTTCTTC. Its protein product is CAISEPPGNEQFF.

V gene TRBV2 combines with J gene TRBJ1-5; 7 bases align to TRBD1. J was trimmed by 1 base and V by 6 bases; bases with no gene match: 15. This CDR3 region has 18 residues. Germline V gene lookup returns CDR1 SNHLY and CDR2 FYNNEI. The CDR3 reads CASRGAGDRLRSNQPQHF. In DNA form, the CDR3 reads TGTGCCAGCAGGGGGGCCGGGGACAGACTGAGGAGCAATCAGCCCCAGCATTTT.

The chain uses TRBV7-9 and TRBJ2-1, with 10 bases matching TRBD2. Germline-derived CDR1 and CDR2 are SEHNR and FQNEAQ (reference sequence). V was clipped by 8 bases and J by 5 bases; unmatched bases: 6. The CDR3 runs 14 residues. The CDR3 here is CASGISGGNNEQFF. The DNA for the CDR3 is TGTGCCAGCGGGATTAGCGGGGGGAACAATGAGCAGTTCTTC.

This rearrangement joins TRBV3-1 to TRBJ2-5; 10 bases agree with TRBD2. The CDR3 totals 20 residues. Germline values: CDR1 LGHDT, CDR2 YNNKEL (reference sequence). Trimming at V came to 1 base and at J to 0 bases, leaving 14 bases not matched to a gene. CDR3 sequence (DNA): TGTGCCAGCAGCCAAGTAGGGGATCTTCTAGCGGGGGACTACCAAGAGACCCAGTACTTC. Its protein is CASSQVGDLLAGDYQETQYF.

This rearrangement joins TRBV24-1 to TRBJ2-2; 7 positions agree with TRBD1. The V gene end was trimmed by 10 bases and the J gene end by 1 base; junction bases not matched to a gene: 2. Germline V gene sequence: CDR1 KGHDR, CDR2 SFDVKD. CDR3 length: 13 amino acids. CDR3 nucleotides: TGTGCCACTAGGGACAGGAACACCGGGGAGCTGTTTTTT. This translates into CATRDRNTGELFF.

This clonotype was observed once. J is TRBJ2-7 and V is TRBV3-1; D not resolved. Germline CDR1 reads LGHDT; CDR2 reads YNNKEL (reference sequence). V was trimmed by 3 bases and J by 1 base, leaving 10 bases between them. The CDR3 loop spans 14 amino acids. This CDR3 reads CASSQTPRSYEQYF. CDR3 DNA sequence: TGTGCCAGCAGCCAGACTCCACGATCCTACGAGCAGTACTTC.

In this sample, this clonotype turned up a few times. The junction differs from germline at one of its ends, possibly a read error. The CDR3 DNA is TGTGCCAGCAGTTTGGGAGTAGCGGAGACCCAGTACTTC. As protein: CASSLGVAETQYF. The chain couples TRBV5-6 to TRBJ2-5; D perhaps matches TRBD2 (5 bases). The germline V gene has CDR1 SGHDT and CDR2 YYEEEE. CDR3 length equals 13 residues.

This CDR3 is CASSLWTAGNTIYF. The DNA of the CDR3 is TGTGCCAGCAGCCTATGGACAGCTGGAAACACCATATATTTT. V and J are TRBV21-1 and TRBJ1-3; the table calls TRBD1, which could not be checked here. TRBV21-1 is deemed a pseudogene. This CDR3 has 14 residues.

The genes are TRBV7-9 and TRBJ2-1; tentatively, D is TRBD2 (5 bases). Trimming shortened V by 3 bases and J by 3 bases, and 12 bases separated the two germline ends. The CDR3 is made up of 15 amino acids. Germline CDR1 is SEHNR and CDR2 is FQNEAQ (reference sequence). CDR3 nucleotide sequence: TGTGCCAGCAGCTTCACTAGAATATACTACAATGAGCAGTTCTTC. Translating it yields CASSFTRIYYNEQFF. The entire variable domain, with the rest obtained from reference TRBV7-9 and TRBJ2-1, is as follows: DTGVSQNPRHKITKRGQNVTFRCDPISEHNRLYWYRQTLGQGPEFLTYFQNEAQLEKSRLLSDRFSAERPKGSFSTLEIQRTEQGDSAMYLCASSFTRIYYNEQFFGPGTRLTVL.